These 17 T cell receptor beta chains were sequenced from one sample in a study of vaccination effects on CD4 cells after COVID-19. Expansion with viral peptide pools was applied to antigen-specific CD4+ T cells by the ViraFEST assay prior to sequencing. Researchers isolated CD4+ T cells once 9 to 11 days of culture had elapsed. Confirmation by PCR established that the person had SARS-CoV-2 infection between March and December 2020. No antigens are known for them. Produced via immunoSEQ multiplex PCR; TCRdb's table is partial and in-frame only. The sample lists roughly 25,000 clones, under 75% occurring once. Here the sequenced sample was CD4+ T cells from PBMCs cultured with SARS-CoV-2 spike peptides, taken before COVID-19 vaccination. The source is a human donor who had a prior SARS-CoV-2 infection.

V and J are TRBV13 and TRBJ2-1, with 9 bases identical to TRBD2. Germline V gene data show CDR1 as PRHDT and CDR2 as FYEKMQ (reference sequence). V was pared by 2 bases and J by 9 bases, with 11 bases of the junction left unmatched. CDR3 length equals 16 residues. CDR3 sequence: CASSLWVAGGRGEQFF. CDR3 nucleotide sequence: TGTGCCAGCAGCTTATGGGTGGCGGGAGGGCGGGGTGAGCAGTTCTTC. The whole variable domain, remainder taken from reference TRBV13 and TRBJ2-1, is AAGVIQSPRHLIKEKRETATLKCYPIPRHDTVYWYQQGPGQDPQFLISFYEKMQSDKGSIPDRFSAQQFSDYHSELNMSSLELGDSALYFCASSLWVAGGRGEQFFGPGTRLTVL.

The CDR3 reads CSVVGSYNEQFF. The CDR3 bases are TGCAGCGTTGTCGGCTCCTACAATGAGCAGTTCTTC. This sequence joins TRBV29-1 and TRBJ2-1; D is uncertain. The CDR3 is made up of 12 amino acids. CDR1 SQVTM and CDR2 ANQGSEA come from the germline V gene. V was pared by 4 bases and J by 0 bases, with 4 bases between.

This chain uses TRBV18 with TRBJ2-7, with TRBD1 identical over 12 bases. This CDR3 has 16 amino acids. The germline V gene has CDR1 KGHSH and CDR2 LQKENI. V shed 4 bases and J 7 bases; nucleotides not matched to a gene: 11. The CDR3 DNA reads TGTGCCAGCTCACGTAGCCAGGGACAGGGGGCGAGGGAGCAGTACTTC. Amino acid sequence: CASSRSQGQGAREQYF.

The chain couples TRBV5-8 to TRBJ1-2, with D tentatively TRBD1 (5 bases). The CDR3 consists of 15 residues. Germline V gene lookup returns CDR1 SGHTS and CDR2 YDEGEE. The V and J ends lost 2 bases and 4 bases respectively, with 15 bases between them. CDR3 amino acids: CASSLKTGTVYGYTF. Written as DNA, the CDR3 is TGTGCCAGCAGCTTAAAGACCGGGACTGTCTATGGCTACACCTTC.

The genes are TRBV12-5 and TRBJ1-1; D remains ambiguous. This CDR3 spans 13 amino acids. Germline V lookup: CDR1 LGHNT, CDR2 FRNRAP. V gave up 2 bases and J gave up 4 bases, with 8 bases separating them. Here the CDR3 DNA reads TGTGCTAGTGGTTTGATACCGGGCACTGAAGCTTTCTTT. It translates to CASGLIPGTEAFF.

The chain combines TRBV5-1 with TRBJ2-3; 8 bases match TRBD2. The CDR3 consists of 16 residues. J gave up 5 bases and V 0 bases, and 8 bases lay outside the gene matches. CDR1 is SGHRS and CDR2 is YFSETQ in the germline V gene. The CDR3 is CASSLEAGGVVDTQYF. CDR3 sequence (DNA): TGCGCCAGCAGCTTGGAGGCGGGGGGAGTAGTAGATACGCAGTATTTT.

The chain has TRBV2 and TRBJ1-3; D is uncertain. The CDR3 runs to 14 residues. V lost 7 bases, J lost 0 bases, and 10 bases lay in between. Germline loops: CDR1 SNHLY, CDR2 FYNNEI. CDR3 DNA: TGTGCCAGCACGAGATGGCTCTCTGGAAACACCATATATTTT. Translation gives CASTRWLSGNTIYF.

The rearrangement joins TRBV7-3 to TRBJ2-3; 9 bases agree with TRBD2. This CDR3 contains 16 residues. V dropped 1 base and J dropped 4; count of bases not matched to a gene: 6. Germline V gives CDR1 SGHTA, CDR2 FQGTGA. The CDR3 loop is CASSLNGGGAPDTQYF. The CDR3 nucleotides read TGTGCCAGCAGCTTAAATGGCGGGGGGGCCCCAGATACGCAGTATTTT.

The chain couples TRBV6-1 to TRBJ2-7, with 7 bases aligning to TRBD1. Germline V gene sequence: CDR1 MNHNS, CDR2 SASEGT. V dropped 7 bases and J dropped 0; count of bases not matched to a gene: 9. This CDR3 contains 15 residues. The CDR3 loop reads CASTVDRVRSYEQYF. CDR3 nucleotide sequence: TGTGCCAGCACCGTAGACAGGGTCCGCTCCTACGAGCAGTACTTC.

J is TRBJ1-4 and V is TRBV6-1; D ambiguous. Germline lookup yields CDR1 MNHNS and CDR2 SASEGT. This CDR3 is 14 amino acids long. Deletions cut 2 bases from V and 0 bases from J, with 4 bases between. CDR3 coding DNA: TGTGCCAGCAGTGAATCGCCAACTAATGAAAAACTGTTTTTT. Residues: CASSESPTNEKLFF.

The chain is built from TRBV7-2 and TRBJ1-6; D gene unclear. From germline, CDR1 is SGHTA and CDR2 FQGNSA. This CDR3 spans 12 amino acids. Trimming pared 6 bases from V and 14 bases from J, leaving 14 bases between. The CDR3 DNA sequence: TGTGCCAGCAGACGGGCCTCTGGGGCCCTCCACTTT. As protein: CASRRASGALHF.

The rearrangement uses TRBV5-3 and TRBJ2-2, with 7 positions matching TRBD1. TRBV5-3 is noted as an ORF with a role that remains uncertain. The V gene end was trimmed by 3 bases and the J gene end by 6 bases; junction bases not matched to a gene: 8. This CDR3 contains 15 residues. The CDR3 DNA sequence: TGTGCCAGAAGCTCCGACAGGGTATGGGCCGGGGAGCTGTTTTTT. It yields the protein CARSSDRVWAGELFF.

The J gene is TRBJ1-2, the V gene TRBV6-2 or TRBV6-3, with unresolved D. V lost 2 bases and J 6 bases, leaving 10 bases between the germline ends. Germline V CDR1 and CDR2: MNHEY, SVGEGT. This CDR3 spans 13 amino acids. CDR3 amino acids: CASSYDRRNGYTF. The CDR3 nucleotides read TGTGCCAGCAGTTACGATCGAAGGAATGGCTACACCTTC.

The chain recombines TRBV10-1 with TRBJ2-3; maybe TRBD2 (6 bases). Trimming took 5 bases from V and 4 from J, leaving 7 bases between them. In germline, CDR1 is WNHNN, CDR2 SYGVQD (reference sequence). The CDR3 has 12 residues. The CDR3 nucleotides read TGCGCCAGCAGTCTAGCGTCAGATACGCAGTATTTT. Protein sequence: CASSLASDTQYF.

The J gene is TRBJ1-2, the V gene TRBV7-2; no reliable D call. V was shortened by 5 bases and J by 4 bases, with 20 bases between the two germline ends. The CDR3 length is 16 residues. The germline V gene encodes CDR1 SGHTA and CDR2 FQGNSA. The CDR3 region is CASSPAGLARSYGYTF. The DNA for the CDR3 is TGTGCCAGCAGCCCGGCGGGGTTGGCCCGGAGCTATGGCTACACCTTC. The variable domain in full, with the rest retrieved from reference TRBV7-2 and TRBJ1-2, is GAGVSQSPSNKVTEKGKDVELRCDPISGHTALYWYRQSLGQGLEFLIYFQGNSAPDKSGLPSDRFSAERTGGSVSTLTIQRTQQEDSAVYLCASSPAGLARSYGYTFGSGTRLTVV.

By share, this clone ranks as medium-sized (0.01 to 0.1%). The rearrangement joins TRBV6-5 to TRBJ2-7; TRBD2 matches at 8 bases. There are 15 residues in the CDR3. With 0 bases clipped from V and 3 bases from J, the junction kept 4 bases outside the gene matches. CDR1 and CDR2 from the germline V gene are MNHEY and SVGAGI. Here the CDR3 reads CASSYSSGGVYEQYF. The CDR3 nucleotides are TGTGCCAGCAGTTACTCGTCGGGAGGGGTCTACGAGCAGTACTTC.

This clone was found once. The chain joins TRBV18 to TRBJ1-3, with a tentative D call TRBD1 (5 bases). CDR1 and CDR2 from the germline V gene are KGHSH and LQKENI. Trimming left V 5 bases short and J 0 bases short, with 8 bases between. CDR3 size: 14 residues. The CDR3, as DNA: TGTGCCAGCTCAACAGGAGCCTCTGGAAACACCATATATTTT. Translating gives CASSTGASGNTIYF.